The rows below give T cell receptor beta chains drawn from one sample of a study of CD8 T cells in Susac syndrome. TCRdb ran MiXCR on the immunoSEQ multiplex PCR reads and lists one entry per CDR3 protein. Among around 200,000 distinct CDR3 sequences listed, about 95% were seen once. Sequenced material: CD4+ T cells from PBMCs. The receptors stem from a human donor with multiple sclerosis. Each CDR3 is given with its conserved first and last residue. The order of the fields is J gene, D gene, V gene, CDR3 DNA, CDR3 protein. D genes are given only for firm matches.

TRBJ1-1,.,TRBV29-1,TGCAGCGTTGAGTATGAAGCTTTCTTT,CSVEYEAFF
TRBJ1-5,.,TRBV12-3/TRBV12-4,TGTGCCAGCAGTTTGAGAGGGACCAGCCAGCCCCAGCATTTT,CASSLRGTSQPQHF
TRBJ1-5,.,TRBV28,TGTGCCAGCAGACCCGGGGCAAGCAATCAGCCCCAGCATTTT,CASRPGASNQPQHF
TRBJ2-1,.,TRBV29-1,TGCAGCGTTGGGAGCCTCGGTTACAATGAGCAGTTCTTC,CSVGSLGYNEQFF
TRBJ1-4,.,TRBV29-1,TGCAGCGTCTCGGGGAAGGCGTCAGAAAAACTGTTTTTT,CSVSGKASEKLFF
TRBJ1-5,TRBD1,TRBV20-1,TGCAGTGCCAGGGGGCGGGGAAGGAGTTCGGTTCAGCCCCAGCATTTT,CSARGRGRSSVQPQHF
TRBJ2-1,.,TRBV11-2,TGTGCCAGCAGCTCCGCCCGGCAGGACACAAACAATGAGCAGTTCTTC,CASSSARQDTNNEQFF
TRBJ1-2,TRBD1,TRBV20-1,TGCAGTGCTATTACACAGGGGGCAGATCATGGCTACACCTTC,CSAITQGADHGYTF
TRBJ2-7,TRBD1,TRBV7-2,TGTGCCAGCAGCGCCGATATGACAGGGGGCCCCTACGAGCAGTACTTC,CASSADMTGGPYEQYF
TRBJ1-1,TRBD1,TRBV3-1,TGTGCCAGCAGCCAAGGTGACAGGGCTTACGCTGAAGCTTTCTTT,CASSQGDRAYAEAFF
TRBJ2-5,.,TRBV20-1,TGCAGTGCCATTCCCGGGGGTGACGAAGAGACCCAGTACTTC,CSAIPGGDEETQYF
TRBJ1-2,.,TRBV7-9,TGTGCCAGCAGCAACCCCCGCTATGGCTACACCTTC,CASSNPRYGYTF
TRBJ2-1,.,TRBV5-6,TGTGCCAGCAGCTTGGGACCTTTCAATGAGCAGTTCTTC,CASSLGPFNEQFF
TRBJ2-1,.,TRBV4-1,TGCGCCAGCAGCCCCCCCAGAAGAGGGGCCACCTACAATGAGCAGTTCTTC,CASSPPRRGATYNEQFF